Sequencing of this T cell receptor (beta chain) was carried out in a study of blood T cell repertoires in COVID-19. Overall study: Collection of acute and convalescent COVID-19 samples took place in the United States, Italy and Spain.

How the authors handled the data: Estimates of nucleated cell counts were drawn from the amplification of reference gene primers. The assay was immunoSEQ multiplex PCR, and TCRdb's table has in-frame clones only and misses some. V, J and clone size were drawn from that table, and D and trimming were deduced from the DNA. The sample lists some 260,000 clones, 88% occurring once. Deletions cut 8 bases from V and 4 bases from J, with 12 bases between. CDR1 and CDR2 (germline): SGHVS, FQNEAQ. CDR3 length: 14 residues. This clonotype was sampled from a middle-aged woman who had recovered from COVID-19. Sequences were obtained from peripheral blood. The gene calls are TRBV7-8 and TRBJ1-6; possibly TRBD1 for D (6 bases). This chain's CDR3 is CASGRDTYNSPLHF. CDR3 nucleotides: TGTGCCAGCGGCCGGGACACTTATAATTCACCCCTCCACTTT.